These 10 T cell receptor beta chains came from one sample sequenced in a study of CXCR3-negative and CXCR3-positive naive CD8 T cells. The TRB cDNA libraries were prepared by 5' RACE with UMI labels. TCRdb re-called the 5' RACE reads and shows each CDR3 protein once, DNA omitted. The sample totals 45,000 to 65,000 distinct CDR3 sequences. The sequenced material came from naive CXCR3- CD8+ T cells from blood. Subset denoted: CD45RO-CCR7+CD27+CD95- naive CD8+ T cells lacking CXCR3 (TNR3-). The receptor set was obtained from a human donor in good health. Some clones in this sample may be carry-over from other donors' samples.

This chain connects TRBV24-1 to TRBJ2-1. The germline V gene encodes CDR1 KGHDR and CDR2 SFDVKD. This CDR3 has 13 residues. This CDR3 reads CATSVALSNEQFF.

The chain employs TRBV2 and TRBJ2-2; absent DNA, TCRdb's TRBD1 call cannot be checked. This CDR3 has 15 residues. Per germline, CDR1 SNHLY and CDR2 FYNNEI. The CDR3: CASSPQGADTGERFF.

The rearrangement joins TRBV3-1 to TRBJ2-1; there is no DNA to check the TCRdb D call of TRBD2. The CDR3 covers 15 residues. CDR1 and CDR2 from the germline V gene are LGHDT and YNNKEL (reference sequence). The CDR3 protein is CASSQGTSGRDEQFF.

V and J are TRBV6-2 or TRBV6-3 and TRBJ2-7; TCRdb outputs TRBD2, but without DNA this stays unchecked. This CDR3 has 18 amino acids. Germline-derived CDR1 and CDR2 are MNHEY and SVGEGT. This CDR3 is CASSSTAGLAGEDYEQYF.

This clonotype shows up as medium-sized by frequency. V and J are TRBV6-5 and TRBJ1-1. Germline assignment: CDR1 MNHEY and CDR2 SVGAGI. The CDR3 runs 14 residues. The CDR3 protein is CASSYSGGNTEAFF.

The chain recombines TRBV6-5 with TRBJ1-3; lacking DNA, the TRBD1 call made by TCRdb goes unchecked. CDR1 and CDR2 from the germline V gene are MNHEY and SVGAGI. The CDR3 is 18 amino acids. This CDR3 reads CASSYSTGTINSGNTIYF.

CDR3 protein: CSVVGRGNTGELFF. The chain employs TRBV29-1 and TRBJ2-2; TCRdb names TRBD1, which stays unverified in the absence of DNA. Per germline, CDR1 SQVTM and CDR2 ANQGSEA. The CDR3 loop spans 14 amino acids.

The chain couples TRBV7-9 to TRBJ1-2; without DNA, the TCRdb call of TRBD1 cannot be checked. The CDR3 extends over 16 amino acids. Germline V gene sequence: CDR1 SEHNR, CDR2 FQNEAQ (reference sequence). The CDR3 spells CASSPAAGGINYGYTF.

This chain uses TRBV12-3 or TRBV12-4 with TRBJ2-1; TCRdb proposes TRBD2, but this gene call is untestable without DNA. The CDR3 has 16 residues. CDR3 in amino acids: CASSGGQSGPFGEQFF.

The chain employs TRBV20-1 and TRBJ2-1; the D gene TCRdb calls, TRBD2, cannot be checked with no DNA. Germline CDR1 and CDR2: DFQATT and SNEGSKA (reference sequence). The CDR3 has 17 residues. The CDR3 spells CSARPNPIAGDHNEQFF.